This entry describes one T cell receptor beta chain. The junction and the germline gene differ at one end; a read error may be behind it. This sample was included in a study of control samples from healthy donors and cancer patients. Repertoires were generated with immunoSEQ multiplex PCR, while TCRdb's copy carries only in-frame clones and drops some. The sample consists of fewer than 150,000 clones, around 90% of them appearing once. The receptor was derived from a man between 18 and 29 years old in good health. The material sequenced was blood.

DNA for the CDR3: TGTGTCAGCAGCCTGCGGACAGGGTGGGCTTTCTTT. Its translation: CVSSLRTGWAFF. V and J are TRBV7-2 and TRBJ1-1; 8 nucleotides match TRBD1. Germline loops: CDR1 SGHTA, CDR2 FQGNSA. This CDR3 has 12 amino acids.